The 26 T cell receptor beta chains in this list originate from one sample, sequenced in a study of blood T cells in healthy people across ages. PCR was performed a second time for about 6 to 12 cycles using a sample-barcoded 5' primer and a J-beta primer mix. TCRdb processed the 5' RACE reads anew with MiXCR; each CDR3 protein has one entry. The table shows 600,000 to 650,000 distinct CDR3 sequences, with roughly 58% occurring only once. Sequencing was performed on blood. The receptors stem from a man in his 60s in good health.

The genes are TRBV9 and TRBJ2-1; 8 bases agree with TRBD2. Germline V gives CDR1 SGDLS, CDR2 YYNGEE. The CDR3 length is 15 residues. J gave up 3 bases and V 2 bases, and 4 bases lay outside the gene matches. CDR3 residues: CASSVSGGLYNEQFF. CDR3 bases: TGTGCCAGCAGCGTCTCGGGGGGGCTCTACAATGAGCAGTTCTTC.

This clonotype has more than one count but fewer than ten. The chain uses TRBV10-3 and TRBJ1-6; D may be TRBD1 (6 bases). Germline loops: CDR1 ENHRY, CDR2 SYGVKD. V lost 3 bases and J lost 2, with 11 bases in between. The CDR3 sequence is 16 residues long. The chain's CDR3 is CAISDRGSAYNSPLHF. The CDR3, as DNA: TGTGCCATCAGTGACAGGGGAAGTGCCTATAATTCACCCCTCCACTTT.

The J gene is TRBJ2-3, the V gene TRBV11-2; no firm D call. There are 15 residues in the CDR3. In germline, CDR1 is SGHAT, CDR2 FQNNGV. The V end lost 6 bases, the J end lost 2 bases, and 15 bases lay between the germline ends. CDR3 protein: CASSYRRPDTDTQYF. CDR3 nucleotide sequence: TGTGCCAGCAGTTACCGACGTCCTGACACAGATACGCAGTATTTT.

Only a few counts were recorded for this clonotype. The CDR3 reads CSVDKGQGAMGLAGGSYNEQFF. The CDR3 DNA is TGCAGCGTTGACAAGGGACAGGGGGCCATGGGACTAGCGGGGGGCTCCTACAATGAGCAGTTCTTC. The chain uses TRBV29-1 and TRBJ2-1, with 15 bases aligning to TRBD2. The germline gives CDR1 SQVTM, CDR2 ANQGSEA. Germline trimming cut 3 bases from V and 0 bases from J; bases unmatched to any gene: 18. The CDR3 consists of 22 residues.

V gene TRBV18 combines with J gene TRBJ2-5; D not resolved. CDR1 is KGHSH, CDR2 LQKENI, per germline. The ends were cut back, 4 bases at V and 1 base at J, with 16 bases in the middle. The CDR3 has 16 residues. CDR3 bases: TGTGCCAGCTCACGATTTCGGACCGGATTCCAAGAGACCCAGTACTTC. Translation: CASSRFRTGFQETQYF.

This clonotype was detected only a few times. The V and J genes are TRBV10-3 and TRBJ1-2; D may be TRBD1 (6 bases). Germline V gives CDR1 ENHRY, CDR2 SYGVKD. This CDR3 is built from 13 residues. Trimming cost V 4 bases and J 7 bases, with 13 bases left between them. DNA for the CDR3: TGTGCCATCAGTGTCGGGGGGCCGAGTGGCTACACCTTC. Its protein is CAISVGGPSGYTF.

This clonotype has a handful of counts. Here the CDR3 reads CASSPNGDTQYF. For the CDR3, the DNA is TGTGCCAGCAGCCCCAACGGGGATACGCAGTATTTT. The chain carries TRBV12-3 or TRBV12-4 and TRBJ2-3, with D hard to call. V was cut by 6 bases and J by 6 bases, with 10 bases left in between. The CDR3 has 12 amino acids.

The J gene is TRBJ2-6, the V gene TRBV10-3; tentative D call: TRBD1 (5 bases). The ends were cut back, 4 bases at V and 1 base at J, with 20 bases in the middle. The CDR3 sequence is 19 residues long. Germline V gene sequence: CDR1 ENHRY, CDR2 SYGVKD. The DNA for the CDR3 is TGTGCCATCAGTGGATCCACAGGACGGAGTGCGTCTGGGGCCAACGTCCTGACTTTC. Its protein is CAISGSTGRSASGANVLTF.

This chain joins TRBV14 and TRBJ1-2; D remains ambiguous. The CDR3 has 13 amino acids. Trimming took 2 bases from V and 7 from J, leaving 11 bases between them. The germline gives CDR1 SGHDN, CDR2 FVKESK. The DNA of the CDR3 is TGTGCCAGCAGCCAACAAGGTCTCGGTGGCTACACCTTC. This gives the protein CASSQQGLGGYTF.

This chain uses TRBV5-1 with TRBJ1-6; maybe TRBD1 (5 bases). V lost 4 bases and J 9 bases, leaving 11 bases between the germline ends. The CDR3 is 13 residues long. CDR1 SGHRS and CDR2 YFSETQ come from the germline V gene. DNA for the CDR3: TGCGCCAGCAGCACCACCGGGACTTCACCCCTCCACTTT. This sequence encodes CASSTTGTSPLHF.

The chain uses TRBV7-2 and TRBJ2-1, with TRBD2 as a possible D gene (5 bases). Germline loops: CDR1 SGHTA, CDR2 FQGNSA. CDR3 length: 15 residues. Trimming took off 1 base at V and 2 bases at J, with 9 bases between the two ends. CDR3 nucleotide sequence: TGTGCCAGCAGCTTAGGGCTAGCCCCCTACAATGAGCAGTTCTTC. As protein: CASSLGLAPYNEQFF.

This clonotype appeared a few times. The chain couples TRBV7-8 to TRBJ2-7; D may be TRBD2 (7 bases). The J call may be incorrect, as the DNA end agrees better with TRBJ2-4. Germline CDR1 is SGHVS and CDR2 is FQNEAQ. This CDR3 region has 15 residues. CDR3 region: CASSLQRGGSNIQYF. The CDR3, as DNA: TGTGCCAGCAGCTTACAAAGGGGGGGATCAAACATTCAGTACTTC.

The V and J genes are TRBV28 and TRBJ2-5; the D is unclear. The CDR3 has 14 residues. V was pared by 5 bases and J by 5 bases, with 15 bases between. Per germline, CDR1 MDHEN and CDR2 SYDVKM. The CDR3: CASSTPVGGETQYF. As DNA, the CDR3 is TGTGCCAGCAGTACGCCGGTGGGTGGTGAGACCCAGTACTTC.

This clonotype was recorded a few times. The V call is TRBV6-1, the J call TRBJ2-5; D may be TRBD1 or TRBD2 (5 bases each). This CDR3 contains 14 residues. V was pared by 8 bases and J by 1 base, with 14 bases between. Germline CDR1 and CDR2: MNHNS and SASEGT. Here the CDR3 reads CASSGQLGQETQYF. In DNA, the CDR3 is TGTGCCAGCTCAGGGCAACTAGGCCAAGAGACCCAGTACTTC.

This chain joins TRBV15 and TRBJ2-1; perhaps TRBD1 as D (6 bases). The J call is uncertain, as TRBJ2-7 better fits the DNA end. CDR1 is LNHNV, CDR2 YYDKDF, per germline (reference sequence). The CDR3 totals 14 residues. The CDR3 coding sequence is TGTGCCACCCAGGGCAGGGGCAAGGACAATGAGCAGTACTTC. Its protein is CATQGRGKDNEQYF.

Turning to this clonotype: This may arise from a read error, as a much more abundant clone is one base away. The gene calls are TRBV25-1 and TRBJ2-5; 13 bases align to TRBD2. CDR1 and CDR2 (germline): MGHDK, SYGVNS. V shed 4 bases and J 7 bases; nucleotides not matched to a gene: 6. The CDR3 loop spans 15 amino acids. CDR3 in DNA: TGTGCCAGCAGTGGGGGACTAGCGGGGCTGGGGACCCAGTACTTC. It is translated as CASSGGLAGLGTQYF.

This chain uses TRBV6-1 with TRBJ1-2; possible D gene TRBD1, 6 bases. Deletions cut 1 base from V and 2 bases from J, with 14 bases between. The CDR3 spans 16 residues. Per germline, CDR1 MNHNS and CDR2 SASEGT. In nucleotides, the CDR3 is TGTGCCAGCAGTGAAGGAGCGGGGGGCATCAACTATGGCTACACCTTC. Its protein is CASSEGAGGINYGYTF.

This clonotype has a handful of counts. In DNA, the CDR3 is TGTGCCAGCAGTTACTCTGGCGGGGGGGCTCATCCCTACAATGAGCAGTTCTTC. The encoded protein is CASSYSGGGAHPYNEQFF. The chain carries TRBV6-5 and TRBJ2-1; 9 bases are a match to TRBD2. Germline CDR1 is MNHEY and CDR2 is SVGAGI. There are 18 residues in the CDR3. V gave up 0 bases and J gave up 2 bases; unmatched junction bases: 8.

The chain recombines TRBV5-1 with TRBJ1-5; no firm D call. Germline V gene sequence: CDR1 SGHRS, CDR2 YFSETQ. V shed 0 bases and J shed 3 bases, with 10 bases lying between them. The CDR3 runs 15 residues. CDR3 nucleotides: TGCGCCAGCAGCTTGGTGACAACAACCAATCAGCCCCAGCATTTT. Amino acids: CASSLVTTTNQPQHF.

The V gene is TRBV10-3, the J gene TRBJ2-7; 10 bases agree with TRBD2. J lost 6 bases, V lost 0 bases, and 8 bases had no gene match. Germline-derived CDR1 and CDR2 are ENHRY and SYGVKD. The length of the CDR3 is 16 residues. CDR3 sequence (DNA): TGTGCCATCAGTGAGTCGACAGCGGGGGGGCGGTCCGAGCAGTACTTC. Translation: CAISESTAGGRSEQYF.

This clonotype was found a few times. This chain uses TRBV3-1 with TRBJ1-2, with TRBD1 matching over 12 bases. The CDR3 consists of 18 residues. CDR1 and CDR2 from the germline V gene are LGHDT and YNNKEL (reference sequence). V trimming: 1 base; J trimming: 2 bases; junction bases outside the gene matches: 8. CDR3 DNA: TGTGCCAGCAGCCAAGCGGGACAGGGGGCCTCTTGGAACTATGGCTACACCTTC. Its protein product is CASSQAGQGASWNYGYTF.

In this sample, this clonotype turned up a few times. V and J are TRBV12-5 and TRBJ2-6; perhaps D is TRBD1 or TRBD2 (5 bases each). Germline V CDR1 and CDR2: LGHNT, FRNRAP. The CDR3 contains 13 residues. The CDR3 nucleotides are TGTGCCTCGGGACCCTCTGGGGCCAACGTCCTGACTTTC. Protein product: CASGPSGANVLTF.

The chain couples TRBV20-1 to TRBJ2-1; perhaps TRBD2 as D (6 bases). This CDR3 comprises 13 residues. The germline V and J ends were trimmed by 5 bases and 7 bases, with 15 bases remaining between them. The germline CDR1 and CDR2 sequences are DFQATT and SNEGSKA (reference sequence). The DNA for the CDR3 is TGCAGTGCTCCGGGACGGGGAGGTAATGAGCAGTTCTTC. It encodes CSAPGRGGNEQFF.

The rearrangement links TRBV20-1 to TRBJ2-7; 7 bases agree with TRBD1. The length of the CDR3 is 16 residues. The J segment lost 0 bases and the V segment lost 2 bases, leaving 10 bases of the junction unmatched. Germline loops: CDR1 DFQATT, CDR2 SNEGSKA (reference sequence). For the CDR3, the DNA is TGCAGTGCTAGACCCGGACAGGCAATTAACTCCTACGAGCAGTACTTC. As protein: CSARPGQAINSYEQYF.

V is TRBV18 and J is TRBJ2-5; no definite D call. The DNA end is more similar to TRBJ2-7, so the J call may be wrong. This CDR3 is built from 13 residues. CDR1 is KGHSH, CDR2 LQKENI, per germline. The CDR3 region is CASSPRPGYEQYF. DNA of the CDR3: TGTGCCAGCTCACCACGTCCGGGCTACGAGCAGTACTTC.

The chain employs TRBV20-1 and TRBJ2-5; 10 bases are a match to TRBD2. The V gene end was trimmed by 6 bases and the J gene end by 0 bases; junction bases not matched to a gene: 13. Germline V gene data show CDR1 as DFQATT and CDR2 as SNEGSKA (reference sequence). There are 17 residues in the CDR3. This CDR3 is CSAIGASGGPNQETQYF. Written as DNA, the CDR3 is TGCAGTGCCATCGGGGCTAGCGGGGGCCCAAACCAAGAGACCCAGTACTTC.